This T cell receptor (beta chain) was captured by sequencing in a study of control samples from healthy donors and cancer patients. Produced via immunoSEQ multiplex PCR; TCRdb's table is partial and in-frame only. Here the sample spans around 51,000 clones, over 70% being singletons. This CDR3 has 15 residues. Trimming pared 0 bases from V and 4 bases from J, leaving 11 bases between. The germline gives CDR1 ENHRY, CDR2 SYGVKD. The sequenced sample consisted of blood. The V gene is TRBV10-3, the J gene TRBJ2-3, with D maybe TRBD2 (6 bases). The TCR originated in a man aged 65-85 years in good health. CDR3 coding DNA: TGTGCCATCAGTGAGTCGACGCGGGGCGCAGATACGCAGTATTTT. It specifies CAISESTRGADTQYF.